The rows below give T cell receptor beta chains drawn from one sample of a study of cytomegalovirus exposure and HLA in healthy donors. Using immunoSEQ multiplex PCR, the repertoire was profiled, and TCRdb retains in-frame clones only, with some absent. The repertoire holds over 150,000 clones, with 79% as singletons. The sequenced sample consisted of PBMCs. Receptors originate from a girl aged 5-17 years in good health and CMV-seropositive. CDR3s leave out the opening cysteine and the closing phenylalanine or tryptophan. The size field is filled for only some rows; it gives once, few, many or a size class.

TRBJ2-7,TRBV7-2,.,ASSLLALLGQGPSYEQY
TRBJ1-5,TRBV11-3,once,ASSFDGINQPQH
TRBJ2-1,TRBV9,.,ASSVSGREQF
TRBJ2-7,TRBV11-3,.,ASSPTSGGAYEQY
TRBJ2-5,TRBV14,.,ASSQVFWTGEETQY
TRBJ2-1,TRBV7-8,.,ASSFGLAGYLANEQF
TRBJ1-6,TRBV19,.,ASSFLNSPLH
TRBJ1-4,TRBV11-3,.,ASSFGGEDEKLF
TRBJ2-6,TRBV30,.,AWTEGVTNVLT
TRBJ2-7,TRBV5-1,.,ASSLTGTGQYEQY
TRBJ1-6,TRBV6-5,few,ASSKGDNSPLH
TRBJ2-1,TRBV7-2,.,ASSGRQGDYPNEQF
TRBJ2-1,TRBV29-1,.,SGGQGLFSNEQF
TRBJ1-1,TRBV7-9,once,ASSSSDRVNTEAF
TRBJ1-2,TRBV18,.,ASSPKGGNYGYT
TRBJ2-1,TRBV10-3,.,AISESPGGPHNEQF
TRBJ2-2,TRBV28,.,ASSGRGELF
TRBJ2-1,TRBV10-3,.,AISGERGQF
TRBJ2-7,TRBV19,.,ASSAGQNPSYEQY
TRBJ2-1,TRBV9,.,ASSGEGGQAYNEQF
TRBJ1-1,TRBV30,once,ACDPTGRSTEAF
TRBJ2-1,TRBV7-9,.,ASSLGGQGSYNEQF
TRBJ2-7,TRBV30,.,AWMDNSYEQY
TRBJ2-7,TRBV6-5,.,ASSYSTGFSYEQY
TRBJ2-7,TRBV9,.,ASSVPWGLAGGRVDEQY